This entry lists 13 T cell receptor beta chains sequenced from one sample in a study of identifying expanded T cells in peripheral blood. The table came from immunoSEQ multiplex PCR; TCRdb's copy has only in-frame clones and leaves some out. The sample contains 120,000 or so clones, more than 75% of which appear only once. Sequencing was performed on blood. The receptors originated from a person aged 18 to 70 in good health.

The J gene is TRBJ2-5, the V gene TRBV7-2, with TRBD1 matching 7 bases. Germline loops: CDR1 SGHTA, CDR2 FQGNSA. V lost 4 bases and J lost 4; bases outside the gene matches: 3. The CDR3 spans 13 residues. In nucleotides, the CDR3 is TGTGCCAGCAGCTACCGGACAGGAGAGACCCAGTACTTC. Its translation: CASSYRTGETQYF.

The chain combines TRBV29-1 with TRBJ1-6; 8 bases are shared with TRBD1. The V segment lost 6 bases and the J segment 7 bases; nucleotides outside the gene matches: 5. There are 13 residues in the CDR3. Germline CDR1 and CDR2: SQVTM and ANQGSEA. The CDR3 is CSVLTGVNSPLHF. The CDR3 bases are TGCAGCGTGCTGACAGGGGTAAATTCACCCCTCCACTTT.

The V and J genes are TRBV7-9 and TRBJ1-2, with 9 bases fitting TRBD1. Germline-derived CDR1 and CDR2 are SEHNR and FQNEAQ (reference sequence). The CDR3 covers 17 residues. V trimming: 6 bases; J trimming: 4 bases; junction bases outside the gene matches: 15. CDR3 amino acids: CASSHPEQGAHFYGYTF. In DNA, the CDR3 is TGTGCCAGCAGTCATCCCGAACAGGGGGCCCATTTCTATGGCTACACCTTC.

CDR3 region: CASSYSPTVNTEAFF. The CDR3 coding sequence is TGTGCCAGCAGTTACTCTCCGACAGTGAACACTGAAGCTTTCTTT. The chain carries TRBV6-5 and TRBJ1-1; weak D call: TRBD1 (5 bases). Trimming took 0 bases from V and 0 from J, leaving 8 bases between them. Germline-derived CDR1 and CDR2 are MNHEY and SVGAGI. The CDR3 contains 15 residues.

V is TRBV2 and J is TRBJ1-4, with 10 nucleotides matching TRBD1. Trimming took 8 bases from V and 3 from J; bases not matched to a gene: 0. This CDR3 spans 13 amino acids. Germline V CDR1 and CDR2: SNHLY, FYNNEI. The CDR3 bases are TGTGCCAGCGACAGGGGGCCTAATGAAAAACTGTTTTTT. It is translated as CASDRGPNEKLFF.

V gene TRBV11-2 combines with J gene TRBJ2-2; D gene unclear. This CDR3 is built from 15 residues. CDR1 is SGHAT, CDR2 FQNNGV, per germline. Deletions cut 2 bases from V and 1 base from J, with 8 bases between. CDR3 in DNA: TGTGCCAGCAGCTTATCTATCCTGAACACCGGGGAGCTGTTTTTT. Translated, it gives CASSLSILNTGELFF.

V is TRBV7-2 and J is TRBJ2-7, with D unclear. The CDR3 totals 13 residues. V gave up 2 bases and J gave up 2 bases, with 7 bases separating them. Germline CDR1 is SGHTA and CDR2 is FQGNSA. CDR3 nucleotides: TGTGCCAGCAGCTTATTCACTACCTACGAGCAGTACTTC. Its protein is CASSLFTTYEQYF.

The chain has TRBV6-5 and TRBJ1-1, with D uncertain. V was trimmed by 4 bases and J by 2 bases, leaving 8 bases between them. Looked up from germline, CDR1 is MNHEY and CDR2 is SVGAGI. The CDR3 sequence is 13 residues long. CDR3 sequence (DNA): TGTGCCAGCAGTTTCAGCAGCAACACTGAAGCTTTCTTT. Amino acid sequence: CASSFSSNTEAFF.

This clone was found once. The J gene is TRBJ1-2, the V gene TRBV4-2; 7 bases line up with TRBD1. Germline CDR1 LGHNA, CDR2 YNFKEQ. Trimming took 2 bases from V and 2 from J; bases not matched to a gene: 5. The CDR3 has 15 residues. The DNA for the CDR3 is TGTGCCAGCAGCCAACCTCCGGGACAGAACTATGGCTACACCTTC. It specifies CASSQPPGQNYGYTF.

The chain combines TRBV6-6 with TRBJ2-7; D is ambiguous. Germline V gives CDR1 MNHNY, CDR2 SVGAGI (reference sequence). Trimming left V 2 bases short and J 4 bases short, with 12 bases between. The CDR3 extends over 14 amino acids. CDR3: CASSYTWPSYEQYF. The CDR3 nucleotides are TGTGCCAGCAGTTACACCTGGCCTTCTTACGAGCAGTACTTC.

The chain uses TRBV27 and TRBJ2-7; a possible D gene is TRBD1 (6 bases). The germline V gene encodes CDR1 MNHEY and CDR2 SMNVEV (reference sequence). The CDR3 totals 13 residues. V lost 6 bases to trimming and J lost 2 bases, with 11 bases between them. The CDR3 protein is CASRGTNTYEQYF. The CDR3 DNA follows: TGTGCCAGCAGAGGGACAAATACCTACGAGCAGTACTTC.

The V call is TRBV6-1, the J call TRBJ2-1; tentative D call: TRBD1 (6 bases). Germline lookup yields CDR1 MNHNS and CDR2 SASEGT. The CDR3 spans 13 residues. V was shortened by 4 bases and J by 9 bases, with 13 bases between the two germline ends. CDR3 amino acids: CASSARTGFEQFF. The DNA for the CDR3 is TGTGCCAGCAGTGCACGTACAGGGTTTGAGCAGTTCTTC.

Here the CDR3 reads CASSQDRDRDFYGYTF. The CDR3 DNA is TGCGCCAGCAGCCAAGATCGGGACAGGGATTTCTATGGCTACACCTTC. The chain links TRBV4-3 to TRBJ1-2; 9 nucleotides match TRBD1. Trimming removed 0 bases from V and 4 bases from J; junction bases left unmatched: 6. This CDR3 contains 16 residues. The V gene's germline CDR1 is LGHNA and CDR2 YSLEER.